One T cell receptor beta chain is described in this entry. Its antigen is still unknown. This entry comes from a study of T cell responses to AZD1222 COVID-19 vaccine. In the study overall: Pooled samples include second doses given at about 4 or 12 weeks.

Study findings and constraints: White British donors predominated, females outnumbered males, and clonal diversity was possibly underestimated. Repertoires were collected only later (after the peak T cell response had occurred). Recipients of two AZD1222 doses showed rising Spike-specific TCR breadth and depth.

The V gene's germline CDR1 is SGHVS and CDR2 FQNEAQ. CDR3 length: 20 residues. V lost 4 bases, J lost 1 base, and 16 bases stayed unmatched. Profiled with immunoSEQ multiplex PCR; TCRdb holds only in-frame clones, not every one. The sample includes around 140,000 clones, approximately 91% of them seen just once. This TCR derives from an adult in good health. Sequencing was performed on peripheral blood, taken on day 0 of AZD1222 vaccination. The chain is built from TRBV7-8 and TRBJ2-3; 11 bases map to TRBD2. The CDR3 DNA follows: TGTGCCAGCAGCTCTAAAACGGGCCTAGCGGGAGGAAGGGGCACAGATACGCAGTATTTT. Residues: CASSSKTGLAGGRGTDTQYF.